This TCR beta chain was recorded in a study of CD8 T cells in ankylosing spondylitis. Study-wide points: The clones that were linked to disease were reported to be significantly enriched in matched synovial fluid samples from ankylosing spondylitis patients. Roughly eight highly homologous variants formed a TCR beta motif that appeared characteristic of ankylosing spondylitis blood. There were earlier reports of some motif variants in reactive arthritis synovial fluid and blood.

This clonotype was found a few times. What it binds is unknown. Quantitative molecular-barcoded 5'-RACE generated the TCR beta libraries. Each CDR3 protein gets one entry after TCRdb re-called the 5' RACE reads with MiXCR. This sample has under 850,000 distinct CDR3 sequences, with around 20% found just once. Per the germline V gene, CDR1 is SNHLY and CDR2 is FYNNEI. The ends lost 3 bases at V and 1 base at J; junction bases unmatched: 9. The CDR3 is 18 amino acids. The chain employs TRBV2 and TRBJ1-5; 10 positions agree with TRBD1. The TCR sequence derives from a male donor with ankylosing spondylitis. Sequencing was performed on blood, either unsorted or a sorted T cell fraction (not recorded which). In DNA, the CDR3 is TGTGCCAGCAGTGAGGACAGGGGGGCATTGCTAAGCAATCAGCCCCAGCATTTT. Its protein is CASSEDRGALLSNQPQHF.